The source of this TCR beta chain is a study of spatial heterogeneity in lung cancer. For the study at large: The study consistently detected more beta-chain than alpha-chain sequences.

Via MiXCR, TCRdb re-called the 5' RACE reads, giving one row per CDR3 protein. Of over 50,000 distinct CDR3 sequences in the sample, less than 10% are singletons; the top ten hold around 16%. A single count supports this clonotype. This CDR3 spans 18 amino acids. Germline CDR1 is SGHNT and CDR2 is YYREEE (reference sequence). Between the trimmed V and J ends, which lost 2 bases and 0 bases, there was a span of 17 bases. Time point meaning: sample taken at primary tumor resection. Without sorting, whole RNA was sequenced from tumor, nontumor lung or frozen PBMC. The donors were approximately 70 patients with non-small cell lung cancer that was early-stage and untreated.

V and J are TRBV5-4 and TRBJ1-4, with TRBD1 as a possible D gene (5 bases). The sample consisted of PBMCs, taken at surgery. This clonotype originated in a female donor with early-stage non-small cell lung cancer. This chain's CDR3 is CASSFKPAGGTTNEKLFF. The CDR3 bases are TGTGCCAGCAGCTTCAAGCCCGCCGGGGGAACAACTAATGAAAAACTGTTTTTT.